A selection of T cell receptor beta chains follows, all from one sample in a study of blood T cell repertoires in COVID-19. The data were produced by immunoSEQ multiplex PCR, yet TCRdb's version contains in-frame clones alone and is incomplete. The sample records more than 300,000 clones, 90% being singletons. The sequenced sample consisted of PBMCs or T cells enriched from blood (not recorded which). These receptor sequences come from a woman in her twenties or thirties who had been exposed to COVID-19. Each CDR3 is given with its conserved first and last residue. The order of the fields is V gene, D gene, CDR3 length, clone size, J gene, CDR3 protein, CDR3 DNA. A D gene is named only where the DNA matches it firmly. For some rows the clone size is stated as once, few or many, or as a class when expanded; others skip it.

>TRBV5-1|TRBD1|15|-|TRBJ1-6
CASSPKAGGNSPLHF
TGCGCCAGCAGCCCCAAAGCAGGGGGGAATTCACCCCTCCACTTT
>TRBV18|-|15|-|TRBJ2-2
CASSPATGHTGELFF
TGTGCCAGCTCACCAGCGACAGGACACACCGGGGAGCTGTTTTTT
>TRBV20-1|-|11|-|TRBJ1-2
CSARGGNGYTF
TGCAGTGCCCGAGGTGGAAACGGCTACACCTTC
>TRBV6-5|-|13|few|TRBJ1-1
CAREDSSNTEAFF
TGTGCCAGAGAGGACAGCTCTAACACTGAAGCTTTCTTT
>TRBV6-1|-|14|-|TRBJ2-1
CASSEAEGPSRQFF
TGTGCCAGCAGTGAAGCGGAGGGACCAAGTCGGCAGTTCTTC
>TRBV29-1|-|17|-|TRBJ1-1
CSVVPPSNAIMNTEAFF
TGCAGCGTTGTCCCGCCGTCGAATGCGATCATGAACACTGAAGCTTTCTTT
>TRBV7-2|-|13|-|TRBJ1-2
CASSLSLRDGYTF
TGTGCCAGCAGCTTATCCTTGCGAGATGGCTACACCTTC
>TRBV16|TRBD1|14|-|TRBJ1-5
CASSHRTGPQPQHF
TGTGCCAGCAGCCACCGGACAGGGCCCCAGCCCCAGCATTTT
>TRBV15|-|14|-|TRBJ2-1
CATSRAGGGNEQFF
TGTGCCACCAGCAGAGCCGGGGGAGGCAATGAGCAGTTCTTC
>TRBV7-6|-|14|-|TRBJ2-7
CASSPGRSSYEQYF
TGTGCCAGCAGCCCGGGGAGAAGCTCCTACGAGCAGTACTTC
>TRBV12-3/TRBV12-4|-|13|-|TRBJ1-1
CASSWGGWTEAFF
TGTGCCAGCAGTTGGGGAGGGTGGACTGAAGCTTTCTTT
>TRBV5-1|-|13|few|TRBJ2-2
CASSWRDTGELFF
TGCGCCAGCAGCTGGAGGGACACCGGGGAGCTGTTTTTT
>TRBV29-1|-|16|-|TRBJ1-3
CSVATSWGFSGNTIYF
TGCAGCGTTGCCACCTCGTGGGGCTTCTCTGGAAACACCATATATTTT
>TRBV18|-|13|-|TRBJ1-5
CASSPSRNQPQHF
TGTGCCAGCTCACCCTCCCGCAATCAGCCCCAGCATTTT
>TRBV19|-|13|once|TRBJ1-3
CASSLISGNTIYF
TGTGCCAGTAGCCTAATATCTGGAAACACCATATATTTT
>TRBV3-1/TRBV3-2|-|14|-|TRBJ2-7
CASSPTRGSYEQYF
TGTGCCAGCAGCCCAACTCGGGGGTCCTACGAGCAGTACTTC
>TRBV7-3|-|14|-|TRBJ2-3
CASSLYAGSDTQYF
TGTGCCAGCAGCTTATACGCAGGGTCGGATACGCAGTATTTT
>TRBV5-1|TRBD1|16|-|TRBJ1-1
CASSSGTVYMNTEAFF
TGCGCCAGCAGCTCCGGGACAGTTTACATGAACACTGAAGCTTTCTTT
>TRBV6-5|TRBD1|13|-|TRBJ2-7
CASRTGNNYEQYF
TGTGCCAGCAGGACAGGGAACAACTACGAGCAGTACTTC
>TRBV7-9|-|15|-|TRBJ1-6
CASSRELEGNSPLHF
TGTGCCAGCAGCCGGGAACTAGAGGGAAATTCACCCCTCCACTTT
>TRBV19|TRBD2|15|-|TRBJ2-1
CASRRLAGADNEQFF
TGTGCCAGTAGAAGACTAGCGGGGGCCGACAATGAGCAGTTCTTC
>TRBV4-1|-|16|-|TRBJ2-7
CASSQDDTAEDYEQYF
TGCGCCAGCAGCCAAGATGACACAGCCGAAGACTACGAGCAGTACTTC
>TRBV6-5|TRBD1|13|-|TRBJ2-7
CASQQGPSYEQYF
TGTGCCTCCCAACAGGGGCCTTCCTACGAGCAGTACTTC
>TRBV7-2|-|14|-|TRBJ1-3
CASSLKGRGNTIYF
TGTGCCAGCAGCTTAAAAGGGAGAGGAAACACCATATATTTT
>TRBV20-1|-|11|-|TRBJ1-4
CSASREIKLFF
TGCAGTGCTAGCCGGGAGATAAAACTGTTTTTT
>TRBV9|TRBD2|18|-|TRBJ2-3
CASSVERGGGFWADTQYF
TGTGCCAGCAGCGTAGAACGCGGGGGGGGATTTTGGGCAGATACGCAGTATTTT
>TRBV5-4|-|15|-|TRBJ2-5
CASSRIPGHRETQYF
TGTGCCAGCAGCCGCATTCCGGGACACCGGGAGACCCAGTACTTC
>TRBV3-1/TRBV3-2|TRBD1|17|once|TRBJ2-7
CASSNVGTGGETYEQYF
TGTGCCAGCAGCAACGTAGGAACAGGGGGAGAAACCTACGAGCAGTACTTC
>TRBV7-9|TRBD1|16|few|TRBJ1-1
CASSMTGGDKNTEAFF
TGTGCCAGCAGCATGACAGGGGGCGATAAGAACACTGAAGCTTTCTTT
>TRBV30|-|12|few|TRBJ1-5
CAWSPVHGPQHF
TGTGCCTGGAGTCCCGTACATGGGCCCCAGCATTTT
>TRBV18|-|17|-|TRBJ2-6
CASSPTALGSGANVLTF
TGTGCCAGCTCACCGACCGCTCTAGGTTCTGGGGCCAACGTCCTGACTTTC
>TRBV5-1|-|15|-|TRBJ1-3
CASSLEPYTGNTIYF
TGCGCCAGCAGCTTGGAACCATACACTGGAAACACCATATATTTT
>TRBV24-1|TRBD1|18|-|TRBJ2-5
CATSGSPGTGGPRETQYF
TGTGCCACCAGTGGGTCCCCCGGGACAGGGGGCCCCAGAGAGACCCAGTACTTC
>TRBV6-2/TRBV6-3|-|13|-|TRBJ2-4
CASSTTRANIQYF
TGTGCCAGCAGTACGACTAGGGCTAACATTCAGTACTTC
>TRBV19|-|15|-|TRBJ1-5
CASSPFGGGVQPQHF
TGTGCCAGTAGCCCCTTCGGGGGTGGGGTTCAGCCCCAGCATTTT
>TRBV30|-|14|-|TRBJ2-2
CAWSDQFDTGELFF
TGTGCCTGGAGTGACCAGTTTGACACCGGGGAGCTGTTTTTT
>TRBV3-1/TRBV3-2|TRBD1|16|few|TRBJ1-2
CASSQRTGGENYGYTF
TGTGCCAGCAGCCAGAGGACAGGGGGCGAAAACTATGGCTACACCTTC
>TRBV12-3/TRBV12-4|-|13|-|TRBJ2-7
CAVRRGFSYEQYF
TGTGCCGTACGCCGGGGATTCTCCTACGAGCAGTACTTC
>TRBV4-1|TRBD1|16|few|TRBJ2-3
CASSQVHRDRGDTQYF
TGCGCCAGCAGCCAAGTCCACCGGGACAGGGGGGATACGCAGTATTTT
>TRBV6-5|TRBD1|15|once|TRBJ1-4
CASSYSGTGNEKLFF
TGTGCCAGCAGTTACAGTGGGACAGGGAATGAAAAACTGTTTTTT
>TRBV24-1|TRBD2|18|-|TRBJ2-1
CATSDPGLAGGQGNEQFF
TGTGCCACCAGTGACCCGGGACTAGCGGGGGGGCAGGGCAATGAGCAGTTCTTC
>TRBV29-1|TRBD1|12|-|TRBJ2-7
CSVWDSSYEQYF
TGCAGCGTTTGGGACAGCTCCTACGAGCAGTACTTC
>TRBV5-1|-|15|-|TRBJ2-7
CASSLAGRGLNEQYF
TGCGCCAGCAGCTTGGCCGGCCGGGGATTGAACGAGCAGTACTTC
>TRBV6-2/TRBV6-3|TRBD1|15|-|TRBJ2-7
CASSHGTVSSYEQYF
TGTGCCAGCAGTCACGGGACAGTGAGCTCCTACGAGCAGTACTTC
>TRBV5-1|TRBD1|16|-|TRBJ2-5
CASSLGTGALVETQYF
TGCGCCAGCAGCTTGGGGACAGGAGCCTTGGTAGAGACCCAGTACTTC
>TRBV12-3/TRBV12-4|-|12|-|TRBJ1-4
CASNNREEKLFF
TGTGCCAGCAATAACAGGGAAGAAAAACTGTTTTTT
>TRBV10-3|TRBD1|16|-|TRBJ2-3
CAISDPGQGVPDTQYF
TGTGCCATCAGTGACCCGGGACAGGGAGTTCCAGATACGCAGTATTTT
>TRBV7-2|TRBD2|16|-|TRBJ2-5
CASSLGFERGGKTQYF
TGTGCCAGCAGCTTAGGTTTCGAGCGGGGGGGAAAGACCCAGTACTTC
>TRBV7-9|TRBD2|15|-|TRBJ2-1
CASSFTSGGENEQFF
TGTGCCAGCAGCTTTACTAGCGGGGGAGAGAATGAGCAGTTCTTC
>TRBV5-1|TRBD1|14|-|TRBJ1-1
CASSSNAGGTEAFF
TGCGCCAGCAGCTCGAACGCAGGGGGCACTGAAGCTTTCTTT
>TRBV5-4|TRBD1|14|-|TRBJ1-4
CASSFSGGDEKLFF
TGTGCCAGCAGCTTTTCAGGGGGCGATGAAAAACTGTTTTTT
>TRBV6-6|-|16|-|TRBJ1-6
CASRRSGSPYNSPLHF
TGTGCCAGCAGACGATCCGGGAGTCCCTATAATTCACCCCTCCACTTT
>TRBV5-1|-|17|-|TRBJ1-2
CASSLARGWSFPGGYTF
TGCGCCAGCAGCTTGGCGCGCGGGTGGTCCTTCCCGGGGGGCTACACCTTC